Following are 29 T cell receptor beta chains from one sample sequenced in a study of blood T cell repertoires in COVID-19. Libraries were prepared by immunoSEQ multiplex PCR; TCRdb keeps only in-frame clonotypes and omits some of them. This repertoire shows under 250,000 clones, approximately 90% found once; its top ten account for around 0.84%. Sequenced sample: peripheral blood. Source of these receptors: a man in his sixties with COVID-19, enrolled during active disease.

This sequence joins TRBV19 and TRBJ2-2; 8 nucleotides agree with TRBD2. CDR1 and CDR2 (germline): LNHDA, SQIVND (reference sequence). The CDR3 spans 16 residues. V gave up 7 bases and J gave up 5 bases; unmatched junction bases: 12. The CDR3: CASITQAGVRTGELFF. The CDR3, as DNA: TGTGCCAGTATCACTCAAGCGGGAGTGCGGACCGGGGAGCTGTTTTTT.

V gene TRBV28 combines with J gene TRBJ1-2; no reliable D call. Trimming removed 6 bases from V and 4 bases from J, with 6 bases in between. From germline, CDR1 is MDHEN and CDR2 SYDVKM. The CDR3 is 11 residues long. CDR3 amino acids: CASRGVYGYTF. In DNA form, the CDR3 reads TGTGCCAGCAGGGGAGTCTATGGCTACACCTTC.

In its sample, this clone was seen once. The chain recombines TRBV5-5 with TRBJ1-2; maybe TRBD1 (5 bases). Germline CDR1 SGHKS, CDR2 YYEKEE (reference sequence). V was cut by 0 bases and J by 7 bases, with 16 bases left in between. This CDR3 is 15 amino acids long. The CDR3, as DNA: TGTGCCAGCAGCTTGGTTGCAGGGAAAAGAGGTGGCTACACCTTC. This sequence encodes CASSLVAGKRGGYTF.

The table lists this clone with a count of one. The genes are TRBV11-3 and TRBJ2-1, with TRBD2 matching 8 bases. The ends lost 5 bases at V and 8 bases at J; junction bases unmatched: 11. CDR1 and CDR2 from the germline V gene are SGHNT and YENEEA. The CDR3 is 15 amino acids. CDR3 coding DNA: TGTGCCAGCAGCCCCGGGGGGAGCGGGGGCGATGAGCAGTTCTTC. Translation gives CASSPGGSGGDEQFF.

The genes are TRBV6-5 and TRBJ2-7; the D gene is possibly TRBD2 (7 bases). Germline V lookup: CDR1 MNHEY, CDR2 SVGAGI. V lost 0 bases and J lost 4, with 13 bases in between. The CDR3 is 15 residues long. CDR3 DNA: TGTGCCAGCAGTTACTCAGGGGGGGGGCGGTACGAGCAGTACTTC. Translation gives CASSYSGGGRYEQYF.

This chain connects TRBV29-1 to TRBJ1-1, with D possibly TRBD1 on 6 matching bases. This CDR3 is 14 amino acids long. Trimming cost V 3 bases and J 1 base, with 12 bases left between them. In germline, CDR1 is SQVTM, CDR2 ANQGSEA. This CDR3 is CSVDSGVGNTEAFF. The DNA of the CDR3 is TGCAGCGTTGATTCAGGGGTAGGGAACACTGAAGCTTTCTTT. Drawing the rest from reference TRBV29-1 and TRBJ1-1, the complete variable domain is SAVISQKPSRDICQRGTSLTIQCQVDSQVTMMFWYRQQPGQSLTLIATANQGSEATYESGFVIDKFPISRPNLTFSTLTVSNMSPEDSSIYLCSVDSGVGNTEAFFGQGTRLTVV.

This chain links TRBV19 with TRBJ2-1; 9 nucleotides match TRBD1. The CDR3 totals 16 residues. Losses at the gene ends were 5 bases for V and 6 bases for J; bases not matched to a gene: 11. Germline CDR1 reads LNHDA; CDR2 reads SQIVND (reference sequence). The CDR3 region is CASSPTTGGYINEQFF. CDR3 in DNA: TGTGCCAGTAGTCCAACCACAGGGGGCTACATCAATGAGCAGTTCTTC.

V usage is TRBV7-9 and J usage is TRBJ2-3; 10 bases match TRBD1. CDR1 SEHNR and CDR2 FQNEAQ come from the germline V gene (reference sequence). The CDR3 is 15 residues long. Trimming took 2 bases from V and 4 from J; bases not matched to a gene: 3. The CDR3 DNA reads TGTGCCAGCAGCTTACGACAGGGGGCCCCAGATACGCAGTATTTT. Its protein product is CASSLRQGAPDTQYF.

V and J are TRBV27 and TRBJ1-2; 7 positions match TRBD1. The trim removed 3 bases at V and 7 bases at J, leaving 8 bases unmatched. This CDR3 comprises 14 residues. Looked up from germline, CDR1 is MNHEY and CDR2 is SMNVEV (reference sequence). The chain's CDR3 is CASSLTGFGAGYTF. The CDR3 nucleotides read TGTGCCAGCAGTTTGACAGGGTTTGGGGCTGGCTACACCTTC.

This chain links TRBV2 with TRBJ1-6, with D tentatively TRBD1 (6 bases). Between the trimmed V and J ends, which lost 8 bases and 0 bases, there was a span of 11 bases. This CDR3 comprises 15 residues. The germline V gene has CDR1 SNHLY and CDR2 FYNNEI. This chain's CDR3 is CASSGQSSYNSPLHF. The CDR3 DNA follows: TGTGCCAGCTCAGGACAGTCCTCCTATAATTCACCCCTCCACTTT.

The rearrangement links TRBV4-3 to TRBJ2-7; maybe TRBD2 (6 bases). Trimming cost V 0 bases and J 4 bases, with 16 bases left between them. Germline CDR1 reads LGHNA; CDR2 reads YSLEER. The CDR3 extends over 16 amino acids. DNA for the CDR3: TGCGCCAGCAGCCAAGATCAGGCCGGGAGTCGGTACGAGCAGTACTTC. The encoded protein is CASSQDQAGSRYEQYF.

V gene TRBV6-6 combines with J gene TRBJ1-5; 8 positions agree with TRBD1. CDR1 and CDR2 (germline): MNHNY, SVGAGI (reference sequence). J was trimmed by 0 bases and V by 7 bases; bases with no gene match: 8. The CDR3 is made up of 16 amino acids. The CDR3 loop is CASTGGQGNSNQPQHF. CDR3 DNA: TGTGCCAGCACCGGCGGACAGGGAAATAGCAATCAGCCCCAGCATTTT.

This CDR3 reads CASSLTGTANTGELFF. For the CDR3, the DNA is TGTGCCAGCAGTCTGACCGGGACAGCTAACACCGGGGAGCTGTTTTTT. This rearrangement joins TRBV3-1 (or the pseudogene TRBV3-2) to TRBJ2-2; 7 bases agree with TRBD1. The CDR3 extends over 16 amino acids. V was pared by 6 bases and J by 2 bases, with 9 bases of the junction left unmatched. CDR1 is LGHDT, CDR2 YNNKEL, per germline (reference sequence).

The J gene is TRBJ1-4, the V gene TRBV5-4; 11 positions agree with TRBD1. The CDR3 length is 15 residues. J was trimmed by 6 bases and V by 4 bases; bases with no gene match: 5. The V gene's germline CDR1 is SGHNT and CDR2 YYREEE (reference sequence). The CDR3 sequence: CASSDGQGAYEKLFF. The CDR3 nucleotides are TGTGCCAGCAGCGATGGACAGGGGGCGTATGAAAAACTGTTTTTT.

The CDR3 here is CASSQGVGAGGYTF. CDR3 nucleotide sequence: TGTGCCAGCAGCCAAGGGGTCGGCGCGGGTGGCTACACCTTC. The chain is built from TRBV3-1 (or the pseudogene TRBV3-2) and TRBJ1-2; no clear D. The CDR3 has 14 amino acids. CDR1 and CDR2 (germline): LGHDT, YNNKEL (reference sequence). Trimming removed 1 base from V and 7 bases from J, with 13 bases in between.

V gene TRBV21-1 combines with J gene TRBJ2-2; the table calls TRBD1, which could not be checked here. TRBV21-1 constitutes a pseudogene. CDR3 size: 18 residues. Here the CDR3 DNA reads TGTGCCAGCAGCAAGGAAACGAATTGGACAGGGCGGTCCGGGGAGCTGTTTTTT. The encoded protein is CASSKETNWTGRSGELFF.

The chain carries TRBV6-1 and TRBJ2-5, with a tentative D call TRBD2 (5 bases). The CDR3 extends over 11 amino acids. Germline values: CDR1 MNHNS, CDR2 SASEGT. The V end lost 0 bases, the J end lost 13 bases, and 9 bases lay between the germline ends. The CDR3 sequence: CASSEALGLYF. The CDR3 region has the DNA TGTGCCAGCAGTGAAGCCCTAGGACTGTACTTC.

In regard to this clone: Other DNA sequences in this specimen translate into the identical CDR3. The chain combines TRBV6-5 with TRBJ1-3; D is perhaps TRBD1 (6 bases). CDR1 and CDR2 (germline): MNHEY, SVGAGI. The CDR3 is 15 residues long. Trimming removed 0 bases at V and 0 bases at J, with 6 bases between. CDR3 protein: CASSYSQGSGNTIYF. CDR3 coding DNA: TGTGCCAGCAGTTACTCACAGGGCTCTGGAAACACCATATATTTT.

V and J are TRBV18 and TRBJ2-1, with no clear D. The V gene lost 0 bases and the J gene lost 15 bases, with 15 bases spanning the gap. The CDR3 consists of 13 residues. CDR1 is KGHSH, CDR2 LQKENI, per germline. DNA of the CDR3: TGTGCCAGCTCACCACCGATGGGCCAGTATTCGTTCTTC. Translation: CASSPPMGQYSFF.

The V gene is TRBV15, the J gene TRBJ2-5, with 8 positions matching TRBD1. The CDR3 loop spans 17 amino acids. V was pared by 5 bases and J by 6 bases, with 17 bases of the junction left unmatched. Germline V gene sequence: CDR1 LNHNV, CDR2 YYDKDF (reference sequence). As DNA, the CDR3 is TGTGCCACCAGCTCCCCGGGGACCCCAGGGGGCTTGCAGACCCAGTACTTC. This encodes CATSSPGTPGGLQTQYF.

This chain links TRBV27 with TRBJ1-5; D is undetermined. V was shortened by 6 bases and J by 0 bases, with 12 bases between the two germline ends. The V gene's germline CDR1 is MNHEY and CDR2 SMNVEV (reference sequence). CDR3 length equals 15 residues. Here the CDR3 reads CASSFRLYSNQPQHF. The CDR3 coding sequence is TGTGCCAGCAGCTTCAGGCTCTATAGCAATCAGCCCCAGCATTTT.

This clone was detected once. The CDR3 sequence is CASGRTDHYNEQFF. The CDR3, as DNA: TGTGCCAGCGGCAGGACAGACCACTACAATGAGCAGTTCTTC. The chain carries TRBV14 and TRBJ2-1; D is perhaps TRBD1 (6 bases). The length of the CDR3 is 14 residues. Germline values: CDR1 SGHDN, CDR2 FVKESK. V lost 8 bases and J lost 3, with 14 bases in between.

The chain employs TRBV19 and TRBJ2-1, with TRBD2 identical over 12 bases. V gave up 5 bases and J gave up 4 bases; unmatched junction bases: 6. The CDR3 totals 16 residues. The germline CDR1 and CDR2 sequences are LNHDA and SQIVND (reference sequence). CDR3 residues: CASSGGTSGLYNEQFF. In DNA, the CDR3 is TGTGCCAGTAGTGGCGGGACTAGCGGGCTTTACAATGAGCAGTTCTTC.

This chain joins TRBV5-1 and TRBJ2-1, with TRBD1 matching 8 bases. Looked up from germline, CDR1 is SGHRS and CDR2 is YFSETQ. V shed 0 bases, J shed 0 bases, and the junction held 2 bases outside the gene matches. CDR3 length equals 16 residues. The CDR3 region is CASSLVDRGSYNEQFF. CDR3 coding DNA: TGCGCCAGCAGCTTGGTTGACAGGGGCTCCTACAATGAGCAGTTCTTC. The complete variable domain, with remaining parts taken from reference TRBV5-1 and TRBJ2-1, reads KAGVTQTPRYLIKTRGQQVTLSCSPISGHRSVSWYQQTPGQGLQFLFEYFSETQRNKGNFPGRFSGRQFSNSRSEMNVSTLELGDSALYLCASSLVDRGSYNEQFFGPGTRLTVL.

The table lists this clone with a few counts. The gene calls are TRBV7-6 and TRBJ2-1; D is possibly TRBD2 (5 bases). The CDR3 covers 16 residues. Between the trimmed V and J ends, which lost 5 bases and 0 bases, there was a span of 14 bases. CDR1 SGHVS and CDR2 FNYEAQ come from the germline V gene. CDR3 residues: CASSLIARSSYNEQFF. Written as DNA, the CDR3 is TGTGCCAGCAGCCTCATAGCGCGGAGCTCCTACAATGAGCAGTTCTTC.

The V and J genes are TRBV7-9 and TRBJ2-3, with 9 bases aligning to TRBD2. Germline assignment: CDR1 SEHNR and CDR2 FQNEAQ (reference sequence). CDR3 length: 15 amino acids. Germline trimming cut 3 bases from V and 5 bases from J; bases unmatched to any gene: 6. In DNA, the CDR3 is TGTGCCAGCAGCTTCAAGGTAGCGGGAGAAGATACGCAGTATTTT. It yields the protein CASSFKVAGEDTQYF. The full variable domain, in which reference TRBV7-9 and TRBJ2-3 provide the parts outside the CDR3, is DTGVSQNPRHKITKRGQNVTFRCDPISEHNRLYWYRQTLGQGPEFLTYFQNEAQLEKSRLLSDRFSAERPKGSFSTLEIQRTEQGDSAMYLCASSFKVAGEDTQYFGPGTRLTVL.

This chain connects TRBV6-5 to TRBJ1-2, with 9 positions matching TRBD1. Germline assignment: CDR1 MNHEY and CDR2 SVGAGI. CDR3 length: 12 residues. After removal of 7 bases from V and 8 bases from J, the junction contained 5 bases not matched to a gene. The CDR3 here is CASTGTGFGYTF. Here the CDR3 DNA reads TGTGCCAGCACCGGGACAGGGTTCGGCTACACCTTC.

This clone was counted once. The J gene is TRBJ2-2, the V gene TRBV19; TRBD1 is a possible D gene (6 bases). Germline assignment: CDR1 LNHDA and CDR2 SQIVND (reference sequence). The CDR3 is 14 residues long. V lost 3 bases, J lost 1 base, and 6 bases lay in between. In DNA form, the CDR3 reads TGTGCCAGTAGTATGACAGGGAACACCGGGGAGCTGTTTTTT. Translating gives CASSMTGNTGELFF. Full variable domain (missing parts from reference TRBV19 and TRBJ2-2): DGGITQSPKYLFRKEGQNVTLSCEQNLNHDAMYWYRQDPGQGLRLIYYSQIVNDFQKGDIAEGYSVSREKKESFPLTVTSAQKNPTAFYLCASSMTGNTGELFFGEGSRLTVL.

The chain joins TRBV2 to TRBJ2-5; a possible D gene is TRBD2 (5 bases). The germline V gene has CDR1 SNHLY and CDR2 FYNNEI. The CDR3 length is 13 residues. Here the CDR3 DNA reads TGTGCTACCCAGCCCGGGATTAAAGAGACCCAGTACTTC. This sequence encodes CATQPGIKETQYF.